This record looks at one T cell receptor (beta chain) sequence and its context. What it recognizes is unknown. The data originate from a study of STAT3 mutations in large granular lymphocyte leukemia. As for the study in general: Among longitudinally sequenced T-LGLL patients, roughly half had canonical activating STAT3 mutations detected.

Study-level points and caveats: At least one immunodominant TCR beta clonotype appeared in every T-cell large granular lymphocyte leukemia patient. A small but highly pathogenic clone may have been missed. Clonal expansion was inferred from samples taken at other timepoints. All newly emerging clones after therapy were STAT3 wild type.

There are 15 residues in the CDR3. Trimming stripped 6 bases from V and 1 base from J, with 15 bases between. Per germline, CDR1 MNHEY and CDR2 SMNVEV (reference sequence). Method: immunoSEQ multiplex PCR; TCRdb's copy keeps in-frame clones and lacks some. The sample records 13,000 or so clones, approximately 85% being singletons. This sequence was found in a human donor with T large granular lymphocyte leukemia. Some clones in this sample may be carry-over from other donors' samples. The sequenced sample consisted of PBMCs. The chain links TRBV27 to TRBJ1-1; tentative D call: TRBD1 (5 bases). CDR3 nucleotide sequence: TGTGCCAGCAGATCCGACGGGGACCGGAACACTGAAGCTTTCTTT. Amino acid sequence: CASRSDGDRNTEAFF.